The entry below gives a single TCR beta chain sequence along with its context. What it binds is unknown. The sample originates from a study of T cell responses to AZD1222 COVID-19 vaccine. Study results and limitations: Regions 160-218 and 743-854 held dominance among vaccine-associated CD4 TCRs, which spanned spike. It was only 6 or 7 AZD1222 recipients who were seropositive at baseline. Donors, mostly white British, included more females; clonal diversity was possibly underestimated. Repertoires were sampled only after the peak T cell response.

The protocol was immunoSEQ multiplex PCR, while the TCRdb copy is restricted to in-frame clones and leaves out a portion. The data show about 160,000 clones, about nine tenths seen once. Per the germline V gene, CDR1 is SEHNR and CDR2 is FQNEAQ (reference sequence). The CDR3 contains 14 residues. After removal of 4 bases from V and 5 bases from J, the junction contained 5 bases not matched to a gene. V usage is TRBV7-9 and J usage is TRBJ1-1, with TRBD1 identical over 9 bases. This TCR derives from an adult in good health. The source material was peripheral blood, sampled on day 0 of AZD1222 vaccination. In DNA, the CDR3 is TGTGCCAGCAGCTCTTACAGGGGGCAAACTGAAGCTTTCTTT. It specifies CASSSYRGQTEAFF.